Following are 30 T cell receptor beta chains from one sample sequenced in a study of shared clonotypes between healthy human individuals. Assay used: immunoSEQ multiplex PCR; TCRdb lists only in-frame clones, some missing. The data show 950,000 to 1,300,000 clones, with about 80% seen just once and less than 1.5% held by the top ten. Input material: memory CD4+ T cells sorted from blood. Subset specified: CD45RA-negative fraction. The source is a man between 18 and 35 years old in good health.

This rearrangement joins TRBV28 to TRBJ1-4; D is possibly TRBD1 (5 bases). The germline gives CDR1 MDHEN, CDR2 SYDVKM. V was shortened by 6 bases and J by 2 bases, with 16 bases between the two germline ends. The CDR3 is 16 amino acids. As DNA, the CDR3 is TGTGCCAGCAGAGTCGGGGGGTCGGAGACTAATGAAAAACTGTTTTTT. Amino acid sequence: CASRVGGSETNEKLFF.

The chain has TRBV30 and TRBJ2-2; TRBD2 matches 8 bases. Germline V gives CDR1 GTSNPN, CDR2 SVGIG (reference sequence). V was clipped by 5 bases and J by 0 bases; unmatched bases: 8. The CDR3 runs to 16 residues. The CDR3, as DNA: TGTGCCTGGCCCCCTAGTAGCGGGGCGAACACCGGGGAGCTGTTTTTT. Translated: CAWPPSSGANTGELFF.

This chain joins TRBV2 and TRBJ1-1; D unclear. CDR1 is SNHLY and CDR2 is FYNNEI in the germline V gene. The V and J ends lost 10 bases and 6 bases respectively, with 12 bases between them. The length of the CDR3 is 11 residues. The CDR3 protein is CATSTGPEAFF. Here the CDR3 DNA reads TGTGCCACTTCGACCGGCCCTGAAGCTTTCTTT.

The V call is TRBV11-3, the J call TRBJ1-3; a possible D gene is TRBD2 (7 bases). The J call may be faulty, since TRBJ2-2 better matches the DNA end. This CDR3 comprises 16 residues. Germline V CDR1 and CDR2: SGHNT, YENEEA. Here the CDR3 reads CASSPTGGLYTGELFF. In nucleotides, the CDR3 is TGTGCCAGCAGCCCAACGGGGGGCCTTTACACCGGGGAGCTGTTTTTT.

The chain uses TRBV7-9 and TRBJ1-2; possibly TRBD1 for D (6 bases). The germline CDR1 and CDR2 sequences are SEHNR and FQNEAQ (reference sequence). The CDR3 spans 15 residues. Trimming removed 1 base from V and 6 bases from J, with 15 bases in between. CDR3 amino acids: CASSLGGGGPNGYTF. The CDR3 DNA follows: TGTGCCAGCAGCTTAGGGGGAGGGGGTCCTAATGGCTACACCTTC.

V gene TRBV5-1 combines with J gene TRBJ2-6; perhaps TRBD1 as D (6 bases). The germline gives CDR1 SGHRS, CDR2 YFSETQ. V shed 9 bases and J shed 0 bases, with 10 bases lying between them. CDR3 size: 14 residues. In DNA, the CDR3 is TGCGCCACCAGACAGGTCTCTGGGGCCAACGTCCTGACTTTC. It yields the protein CATRQVSGANVLTF.

The chain uses TRBV12-2 and TRBJ2-1. TRBV12-2 represents a pseudogene. This CDR3 has 17 amino acids. In nucleotides, the CDR3 is TGTGCAAGTCGCTTAGTGGTTAAATTGGGGTGGCCCCATGAGCAGTTCTTC. Translated: CASRLVVKLGWPHEQFF.

The chain carries TRBV4-3 and TRBJ2-4; 9 bases map to TRBD2. This CDR3 is 21 amino acids long. CDR1 is LGHNA and CDR2 is YSLEER in the germline V gene. J lost 2 bases, V lost 0 bases, and 17 bases had no gene match. The CDR3 nucleotides are TGCGCCAGCAGCCAAGAAGTCGACGTAGCGGGAGAAGTAACGTCCAAAAACATTCAGTACTTC. This translates into CASSQEVDVAGEVTSKNIQYF.

V gene TRBV7-2 combines with J gene TRBJ2-3, with 7 bases identical to TRBD2. The CDR3 is made up of 15 amino acids. The V and J ends lost 5 bases and 5 bases, in that order; junction bases with no gene match: 10. In germline, CDR1 is SGHTA, CDR2 FQGNSA. The CDR3 coding sequence is TGTGCCAGCAGCCTCAAACGGGGGGTCGAAGATACGCAGTATTTT. This codes for CASSLKRGVEDTQYF.

This clone was picked up one time. V is TRBV5-6 and J is TRBJ1-6, with 8 bases aligning to TRBD1. CDR1 and CDR2 (germline): SGHDT, YYEEEE. Trimming took 4 bases from V and 0 from J; bases not matched to a gene: 9. CDR3 length equals 18 residues. The CDR3 nucleotides read TGTGCCAGCAGCCCAGACAGGGGCCGGAGCTCCTATAATTCACCCCTCCACTTT. Translating it yields CASSPDRGRSSYNSPLHF.

This chain links TRBV30 with TRBJ1-5; 7 positions match TRBD1. CDR1 GTSNPN and CDR2 SVGIG come from the germline V gene (reference sequence). With 1 base clipped from V and 8 bases from J, the junction kept 8 bases outside the gene matches. This CDR3 comprises 14 residues. The CDR3 here is CAWSGAGGKEPQHF. The DNA for the CDR3 is TGTGCCTGGAGTGGGGCAGGGGGAAAAGAGCCCCAGCATTTT.

This clone is categorized as medium-sized. The rearrangement uses TRBV5-6 and TRBJ2-7, with 11 bases matching TRBD2. The CDR3 runs to 14 residues. Per the germline V gene, CDR1 is SGHDT and CDR2 is YYEEEE. V dropped 5 bases and J dropped 4; count of bases not matched to a gene: 5. The CDR3 sequence is CASRTSGMIYEQYF. CDR3 nucleotide sequence: TGTGCCAGCAGGACTAGCGGGATGATTTACGAGCAGTACTTC.

The CDR3, as DNA: TGCGCCAGCAGCTTTGGAACAGGGTGGACCGGGGAGCTGTTTTTT. Its protein is CASSFGTGWTGELFF. The chain carries TRBV5-1 and TRBJ2-2, with D possibly being TRBD1 (6 bases). V was cut by 2 bases and J by 5 bases, with 13 bases left in between. The V gene's germline CDR1 is SGHRS and CDR2 YFSETQ. The CDR3 is 15 amino acids.

The chain joins TRBV10-3 to TRBJ2-1, with 9 bases identical to TRBD2. The CDR3 sequence is 15 residues long. In germline, CDR1 is ENHRY, CDR2 SYGVKD. Trimming cost V 2 bases and J 4 bases; bases outside gene matches: 3. This CDR3 is CAISEERGVYNEQFF. In DNA, the CDR3 is TGTGCCATCAGTGAGGAGCGGGGGGTATACAATGAGCAGTTCTTC.

The V gene is TRBV7-2, the J gene TRBJ2-3; the D is unclear. Germline-derived CDR1 and CDR2 are SGHTA and FQGNSA. The CDR3 length is 16 residues. With 7 bases removed from V and 0 bases from J, the gap between germline ends came to 17 bases. The CDR3 is CASTPVGPLSTDTQYF. DNA for the CDR3: TGTGCCAGCACCCCCGTCGGGCCGCTTAGCACAGATACGCAGTATTTT.

Concerning this clone itself: A much larger clone lies a single base off, so this may be a read error. The rearrangement links TRBV30 to TRBJ2-7; D may be TRBD1 (5 bases). V gave up 1 base and J gave up 4 bases, with 5 bases separating them. CDR1 is GTSNPN, CDR2 SVGIG, per germline (reference sequence). CDR3 length: 11 amino acids. In nucleotides, the CDR3 is TGTGCCTGGAGTGACAGGTACGAGCAGTACTTC. The encoded protein is CAWSDRYEQYF. The whole variable domain, filled in from reference TRBV30 and TRBJ2-7, reads SQTIHQWPATLVQPVGSPLSLECTVEGTSNPNLYWYRQAAGRGLQLLFYSVGIGQISSEVPQNLSASRPQDRQFILSSKKLLLSDSGFYLCAWSDRYEQYFGPGTRLTVT.

The V call is TRBV9, the J call TRBJ2-2; D is ambiguous. The V end was cut by 0 bases, the J end by 9 bases, with 9 bases between. Germline loops: CDR1 SGDLS, CDR2 YYNGEE. This CDR3 has 13 residues. This chain's CDR3 is CASSVDPARELFF. CDR3 bases: TGTGCCAGCAGCGTAGACCCTGCCAGGGAGCTGTTTTTT.

The rearrangement links TRBV2 to TRBJ1-6, with D uncertain. V was shortened by 3 bases and J by 13 bases, with 7 bases between the two germline ends. Germline V gene sequence: CDR1 SNHLY, CDR2 FYNNEI. CDR3 length: 11 amino acids. DNA for the CDR3: TGTGCCAGCAGTGAGGCTGGGCCCCTCCACTTT. Its protein is CASSEAGPLHF. Looking up the rest from reference TRBV2 and TRBJ1-6 gives the full variable domain: EPEVTQTPSHQVTQMGQEVILRCVPISNHLYFYWYRQILGQKVEFLVSFYNNEISEKSEIFDDQFSVERPDGSNFTLKIRSTKLEDSAMYFCASSEAGPLHFGNGTRLTVT.

The CDR3 loop reads CASIPGGSNYGYTF. CDR3 coding DNA: TGTGCCAGCATCCCGGGGGGGAGTAACTATGGCTACACCTTC. The chain couples TRBV28 to TRBJ1-2; possible D gene TRBD1, 5 bases. This CDR3 region has 14 residues. The V gene lost 7 bases and the J gene lost 1 base, with 13 bases spanning the gap. Germline values: CDR1 MDHEN, CDR2 SYDVKM.

The gene calls are TRBV19 and TRBJ1-6; the D gene is possibly TRBD1 (5 bases). Germline-derived CDR1 and CDR2 are LNHDA and SQIVND (reference sequence). This CDR3 comprises 14 residues. The germline V and J ends were trimmed by 5 bases and 10 bases, with 15 bases remaining between them. The CDR3 protein is CASSSLGGYSPLHF. CDR3 bases: TGTGCCAGTAGTTCTCTTGGGGGGTACTCACCCCTCCACTTT.

The DNA of the CDR3 is TGTGCCAGCACTGGACAGTCAGTCAAAAACATTCAGTACTTC. It encodes CASTGQSVKNIQYF. The genes are TRBV2 and TRBJ2-4; possibly TRBD1 for D (6 bases). CDR1 and CDR2 from the germline V gene are SNHLY and FYNNEI. CDR3 length: 14 residues. The V and J ends lost 7 bases and 3 bases respectively, with 13 bases between them.

This chain links TRBV5-1 with TRBJ1-3; 9 bases agree with TRBD1. J gave up 0 bases and V 3 bases, and 4 bases lay outside the gene matches. The CDR3 is made up of 16 amino acids. Germline V gives CDR1 SGHRS, CDR2 YFSETQ. CDR3 in DNA: TGCGCCAGCAGCTCGGGACAGGGACTCTCTGGAAACACCATATATTTT. This translates into CASSSGQGLSGNTIYF.

Concerning this clone itself: The sample has other DNA sequences that encode this CDR3 too. The chain joins TRBV7-8 to TRBJ1-6, with D unresolved. Germline CDR1 reads SGHVS; CDR2 reads FQNEAQ. The V end lost 3 bases, the J end lost 6 bases, and 6 bases lay between the germline ends. The CDR3 loop spans 13 amino acids. Written as DNA, the CDR3 is TGTGCCAGCAGCTTGGGTCCTAATTCACCCCTCCACTTT. Its translation: CASSLGPNSPLHF.

This clone came up many times. The chain carries TRBV5-4 and TRBJ2-3; no reliable D call. The germline CDR1 and CDR2 sequences are SGHNT and YYREEE (reference sequence). V lost 0 bases to trimming and J lost 0 bases, with 11 bases between them. CDR3 length: 16 residues. In DNA, the CDR3 is TGTGCCAGCAGCTTGGCCGCTCACCTAAGCACAGATACGCAGTATTTT. Protein product: CASSLAAHLSTDTQYF.

In this sample, this clone turned up a few times. The gene calls are TRBV6-1 and TRBJ1-5; no reliable D call. V lost 2 bases to trimming and J lost 2 bases, with 10 bases between them. This CDR3 region has 15 residues. Germline values: CDR1 MNHNS, CDR2 SASEGT. The DNA for the CDR3 is TGTGCCAGCAGTGAAATAACGGGAGGCAATCAGCCCCAGCATTTT. The encoded protein is CASSEITGGNQPQHF.

With respect to this clone: Additional DNA sequences in this sample encode the identical CDR3. The rearrangement links TRBV6-5 to TRBJ2-5, with a possible D match to TRBD1 (6 bases). V was cut by 3 bases and J by 2 bases, with 7 bases left in between. CDR3 length equals 13 residues. The V gene's germline CDR1 is MNHEY and CDR2 SVGAGI. In nucleotides, the CDR3 is TGTGCCAGCAGTTATGACAGGCAAGAGACCCAGTACTTC. Its translation: CASSYDRQETQYF.

This chain uses TRBV13 with TRBJ1-1, with D unclear. The germline V and J ends were trimmed by 2 bases and 5 bases, with 12 bases remaining between them. The CDR3 has 14 amino acids. Germline V CDR1 and CDR2: PRHDT, FYEKMQ (reference sequence). The CDR3 DNA is TGTGCCAGCAGCTTAACGGGGAGTCGAACTGAAGCTTTCTTT. This codes for CASSLTGSRTEAFF.

This rearrangement joins TRBV5-1 to TRBJ2-3; a weak D match, TRBD1 (5 bases). The CDR3 loop spans 14 amino acids. Germline V gene sequence: CDR1 SGHRS, CDR2 YFSETQ. V shed 2 bases and J shed 2 bases, with 9 bases lying between them. CDR3 residues: CASSLGHPTDTQYF. In DNA, the CDR3 is TGCGCCAGCAGCTTAGGACACCCCACAGATACGCAGTATTTT.

The rearrangement links TRBV6-5 to TRBJ2-3, with no clear D. CDR1 MNHEY and CDR2 SVGAGI come from the germline V gene. The CDR3 is made up of 15 amino acids. V was trimmed by 6 bases and J by 1 base, leaving 14 bases between them. CDR3 DNA sequence: TGTGCCAGCAGGTCACAAGGGCTGGGCACAGATACGCAGTATTTT. This translates into CASRSQGLGTDTQYF.

The chain carries TRBV19 and TRBJ1-5, with unresolved D. The CDR3 is 17 residues long. Trimming shortened V by 2 bases and J by 0 bases, and 14 bases separated the two germline ends. CDR1 and CDR2 from the germline V gene are LNHDA and SQIVND (reference sequence). CDR3 loop: CASSITFNLYSNQPQHF. As DNA, the CDR3 is TGTGCCAGTAGTATAACATTTAATCTGTATAGCAATCAGCCCCAGCATTTT.